The present entry profiles one T cell receptor (beta chain) with its context. The target antigen is unknown. Produced via immunoSEQ multiplex PCR; TCRdb's table is partial and in-frame only. The sample contains about 46,000 clones, nearly 75% of which appear only once. The data stem from a study of vaccination effects on CD4 cells after COVID-19. Study at large: After the second dose, samples were taken at median day 72.

Looked up from germline, CDR1 is SGHAT and CDR2 is FQNNGV. Trimming pared 4 bases from V and 1 base from J, leaving 14 bases between. This CDR3 region has 16 residues. Sequencing followed a ViraFEST assay step that expanded antigen-specific CD4+ T cells with viral peptide pools. Isolating CD4+ T cells followed roughly ten days of culture. Either the mRNA-1273 or the BNT162b2 vaccine was given to participants as two doses. This TCR was sampled from a human donor who received a COVID-19 vaccine. The chain uses TRBV11-2 and TRBJ2-1; perhaps TRBD2 as D (6 bases). The source material was CD4+ T cells from PBMCs cultured with HCoV-OC43 spike peptides, sampled after COVID-19 vaccination. The subset is: HCoV-OC43 spike overlapping peptide pool stimulation. The CDR3 here is CASSSLARRSYNEQFF. Written as DNA, the CDR3 is TGTGCCAGCAGCTCCCTAGCGAGGAGGTCCTACAATGAGCAGTTCTTC.